This is a list of T cell receptor beta chains from one sample in a study of OX40 agonist ivuxolimab in advanced cancers. TCRdb's copy holds only in-frame clones and misses some; the assay was immunoSEQ multiplex PCR. This table holds 50,000 to 65,000 clones, 88% found once. Sequenced material: CD4+ or CD8+ T cells sorted from blood, taken in a trial of the OX40 agonist ivuxolimab. All receptors come from an adult with an advanced solid tumor such as melanoma, head and neck, liver or kidney cancer. Both conserved end residues are part of each CDR3. The D gene is left open where the match is weak. Not all rows give a size; the values are once, few, many and, for expanded clones, a class.

>-|-|TRBJ1-2|TRBV7-2
CASSQGNYGYTF
TGTGCCAGCAGCCAGGGAAACTATGGCTACACCTTC
>few|-|TRBJ1-1|TRBV5-4
CASSLNTEAFF
TGTGCCAGCAGCCTGAACACTGAAGCTTTCTTT
>-|-|TRBJ1-3|TRBV11-2
CASSPGLTSSGNTIYF
TGTGCCAGCAGCCCCGGACTCACCAGCTCTGGAAACACCATATATTTT
>-|TRBD2|TRBJ2-7|TRBV6-1
CAGTSGPYEQYF
TGTGCGGGGACTAGCGGCCCCTACGAGCAGTACTTC
>-|-|TRBJ1-4|TRBV19
CASSEQNNNEKLFF
TGTGCCAGTAGTGAACAGAACAACAATGAAAAACTGTTTTTT
>-|-|TRBJ1-5|TRBV5-1
CASSLEGGAEQPQHF
TGCGCCAGCAGCTTGGAGGGGGGCGCAGAACAGCCCCAGCATTTT
>once|TRBD2|TRBJ2-5|TRBV11-2
CASMASGRDRGKTQYF
TGTGCCAGCATGGCTAGCGGGAGGGACCGCGGGAAGACCCAGTACTTC
>-|TRBD1|TRBJ1-4|TRBV25-1
CASSEELQGVGLGEKLFF
TGTGCCAGCAGTGAGGAGTTACAGGGGGTAGGGCTCGGGGAAAAACTGTTTTTT
>-|-|TRBJ1-2|TRBV27
CASSLNSAGGYTF
TGTGCCAGCAGTTTAAACAGCGCCGGAGGCTACACCTTC
>-|-|TRBJ1-5|TRBV19
CASSMFEGSGNQPQHF
TGTGCCAGTAGTATGTTTGAGGGCAGCGGCAATCAGCCCCAGCATTTT
>-|TRBD1|TRBJ2-1|TRBV28
CASSVTGGPDNEQFF
TGTGCCAGCAGTGTCACAGGGGGTCCGGACAATGAGCAGTTCTTC
>-|-|TRBJ1-5|TRBV4-1
CASSQDIGYSNQPQHF
TGCGCCAGCAGCCAAGATATAGGCTATAGCAATCAGCCCCAGCATTTT
>once|TRBD1|TRBJ1-1|TRBV10-2
CASTKTGANTEAFF
TGCGCCAGCACTAAGACAGGGGCGAACACTGAAGCTTTCTTT
>-|-|TRBJ1-1|TRBV29-1
CSVLNGNTEAFF
TGCAGCGTTCTGAACGGAAACACTGAAGCTTTCTTT
>-|TRBD2|TRBJ2-5|TRBV10-3
CAIGKTSGLQETQYF
TGTGCCATCGGAAAGACTAGCGGGTTGCAAGAGACCCAGTACTTC
>-|TRBD1|TRBJ1-2|TRBV7-3
CASSSDPTGTYGYTF
TGTGCCAGCAGCTCGGACCCGACAGGGACCTATGGCTACACCTTC
>-|TRBD2|TRBJ2-3|TRBV12-5
CASGLGLAGSSTDTQYF
TGTGCTAGTGGTTTGGGACTAGCGGGAAGTTCCACAGATACGCAGTATTTT
>-|-|TRBJ2-6|TRBV28
CASSSRGGGANVLTF
TGTGCCAGCAGTAGCAGGGGCGGTGGGGCCAACGTCCTGACTTTC
>-|-|TRBJ1-4|TRBV9
CASSVGLAGRNSEKLFF
TGTGCCAGCAGCGTAGGTCTAGCGGGACGGAATTCAGAAAAACTGTTTTTT
>-|-|TRBJ1-6|TRBV12-5
CAWGNGDSPLHF
TGTGCCTGGGGGAACGGCGATTCACCCCTCCACTTT
>-|-|TRBJ2-3|TRBV5-6
CASSKGLFTDTQYF
TGTGCCAGCAGCAAGGGACTGTTCACAGATACGCAGTATTTT
>-|TRBD1|TRBJ2-2|TRBV18
CASSPVQGAFSGELFF
TGTGCCAGCTCACCAGTCCAGGGGGCATTTTCGGGGGAGCTGTTTTTT
>-|-|TRBJ2-7|TRBV6-1
CASTLEATYEQYF
TGTGCCAGCACGCTAGAGGCAACCTACGAGCAGTACTTC
>-|-|TRBJ1-5|TRBV11-2
CASSPGSNQPQHF
TGTGCCAGCAGTCCAGGTTCCAATCAGCCCCAGCATTTT
>-|TRBD1|TRBJ1-6|TRBV4-1
CASSQGDSNNSPLHF
TGCGCCAGCAGCCAAGGGGACAGCAATAATTCACCCCTCCACTTT
>-|-|TRBJ2-4|TRBV6-6
CASSTPGPNIQYF
TGTGCCAGCAGTACGCCGGGGCCAAACATTCAGTACTTC
>-|-|TRBJ1-2|TRBV6-6
CASSYLGGSDGYTF
TGTGCCAGCAGTTACCTTGGGGGTAGTGATGGCTACACCTTC
>-|-|TRBJ1-2|TRBV5-1
CASSLPPSSQGLNYGYTF
TGCGCCAGCAGCTTGCCGCCGTCGTCTCAGGGCCTTAACTATGGCTACACCTTC
>-|-|TRBJ1-1|TRBV7-9
CASSIGTANTEAFF
TGTGCCAGCAGCATCGGGACCGCGAACACTGAAGCTTTCTTT
>-|TRBD2|TRBJ2-3|TRBV28
CAGCWGGTDTQYF
TGTGCCGGGTGTTGGGGGGGGACAGATACGCAGTATTTT
>-|TRBD2|TRBJ2-6|TRBV28
CASSGGSAGANVLTF
TGTGCCAGCAGTGGCGGGAGTGCTGGGGCCAACGTCCTGACTTTC
>-|-|TRBJ1-2|TRBV7-3
CASSLGITDYGYTF
TGTGCCAGCAGCTTAGGGATTACGGACTATGGCTACACCTTC
>-|TRBD1|TRBJ1-1|TRBV18
CASSLGQGNTEAFF
TGTGCCAGCTCACTTGGACAGGGGAACACTGAAGCTTTCTTT
>-|-|TRBJ1-3|TRBV27
CASSLSGTSGNTIYF
TGTGCCAGCAGTTTAAGTGGTACGTCTGGAAACACCATATATTTT
>-|-|TRBJ1-1|TRBV7-3
CASSGQGFPEAFF
TGTGCCAGCAGCGGTCAAGGGTTCCCTGAAGCTTTCTTT
>once|TRBD1|TRBJ2-7|TRBV5-4
CASSRDSSYYEQYF
TGTGCCAGCAGCCGGGACAGCTCTTACTACGAGCAGTACTTC
>-|-|TRBJ2-3|TRBV7-8
CASSLAPRGATDTQYF
TGTGCCAGCAGCTTAGCCCCACGGGGTGCCACAGATACGCAGTATTTT
>-|-|TRBJ1-1|TRBV20-1
CSAGLDTEAFF
TGCAGTGCCGGGTTGGACACTGAAGCTTTCTTT
>-|-|TRBJ2-2|TRBV2
CASFEGNTGELFF
TGTGCCAGCTTCGAGGGGAACACCGGGGAGCTGTTTTTT
>-|TRBD2|TRBJ2-1|TRBV28
CASSLTYSGRGGNEQFF
TGTGCCAGCAGTTTAACGTATAGCGGGAGAGGAGGGAATGAGCAGTTCTTC
>-|-|TRBJ2-3|TRBV6-5
CASSYSLGRTDTQYF
TGTGCCAGCAGTTACTCGCTGGGACGCACAGATACGCAGTATTTT
>-|TRBD1|TRBJ2-7|TRBV5-1
CASSIGDVLRDRGYEQYF
TGCGCCAGCAGCATAGGGGACGTCCTCCGGGACAGGGGATACGAGCAGTACTTC
>once|TRBD2|TRBJ2-3|TRBV27
CASSPLAGGAVGTQYF
TGTGCCAGCAGTCCGCTAGCGGGAGGGGCGGTCGGTACGCAGTATTTT
>-|-|TRBJ1-4|TRBV4-1
CASSREGGSNEKLFF
TGCGCCAGCAGCCGGGAGGGCGGAAGTAATGAAAAACTGTTTTTT
>-|-|TRBJ1-5|TRBV19
CASSEGHYSNQPQHF
TGTGCCAGTAGTGAGGGACACTATAGCAATCAGCCCCAGCATTTT
>-|TRBD1|TRBJ1-6|TRBV28
CASSFDRGNSPLHF
TGTGCCAGCAGTTTCGACAGGGGTAATTCACCCCTCCACTTT
>once|-|TRBJ1-5|TRBV15
CATSRGQTNQPQHF
TGTGCCACCAGCAGAGGACAGACCAATCAGCCCCAGCATTTT
>-|TRBD1|TRBJ1-6|TRBV10-2
CASRGGRYNSPLHF
TGCGCCAGCCGAGGGGGCAGGTATAATTCACCCCTCCACTTT
>-|TRBD1|TRBJ2-7|TRBV5-4
CASSSRTGMSYEQYF
TGTGCCAGCAGCTCAAGGACAGGGATGTCCTACGAGCAGTACTTC
>-|-|TRBJ1-2|TRBV4-3
CASSQAGTFNYGYTF
TGCGCCAGCAGCCAAGCTGGGACATTTAACTATGGCTACACCTTC
>-|TRBD2|TRBJ2-1|TRBV5-8
CASSAGTSSYNEQFF
TGTGCCAGCAGCGCTGGGACTAGTTCCTACAATGAGCAGTTCTTC
>-|-|TRBJ1-5|TRBV19
CASSRQSGTKNQPQHF
TGTGCCAGTAGCCGGCAATCCGGGACCAAAAATCAGCCCCAGCATTTT
>-|-|TRBJ1-2|TRBV28
CASSLLSDRNYGYTF
TGTGCCAGCAGTTTATTGTCCGACCGTAACTATGGCTACACCTTC
>-|-|TRBJ2-7|TRBV10-2
CASRAQGNEQYF
TGCGCCAGCAGAGCTCAGGGTAACGAGCAGTACTTC
>once|TRBD1|TRBJ1-1|TRBV5-1
CASSPGQGLMNTEAFF
TGCGCCAGCAGCCCTGGACAGGGGCTCATGAACACTGAAGCTTTCTTT
>few|TRBD2|TRBJ2-7|TRBV14
CASSQIGLAGTYEQYF
TGTGCCAGCAGCCAAATCGGACTAGCGGGGACATACGAGCAGTACTTC
>-|-|TRBJ2-7|TRBV18
CASSPTSGVTYEQYF
TGTGCCAGCTCACCCACGTCAGGCGTCACTTACGAGCAGTACTTC
>once|-|TRBJ2-1|TRBV11-2
CASSLGLTGSDEQFF
TGTGCCAGCAGCTTAGGATTGACAGGTTCGGATGAGCAGTTCTTC
>-|-|TRBJ1-1|TRBV10-3
CAITPSAMNTEAFF
TGTGCCATCACTCCGTCTGCCATGAACACTGAAGCTTTCTTT
>-|-|TRBJ1-2|TRBV6-6
CASSYSVSEGGYTF
TGTGCCAGCAGTTACTCCGTCTCCGAGGGTGGCTACACCTTC